This T cell receptor (beta chain) is drawn from a study of blood T cell repertoires in COVID-19 (TCRdb year 2020). With regard to the full study: Samples from collaborators originated in the United States, Italy and Spain and spanned both the acute and convalescent phases of COVID-19. The prospective study material was composed of cDNA or gDNA derived from T cells, B-cell-depleted T cells, or PBMCs. Subjects who had been exposed to COVID-19, were actively infected with it, or had recovered from it provided the deeply sampled blood TCRbeta repertoires that made up the dataset. The repertoires were made available in a free public database intended to serve as a resource for research on the immune response to SARS-CoV-2. The samples were drawn from two sources: the first 160 participants of the ongoing ImmuneRACE study, and over 1,000 subjects contributed by 6 global collaborators. A de-identified subject ID, COVID-19 status, age in years and sex were almost always included in the sample metadata. Where HLA class I and class II types were available, the types were taken from metadata supplied by the sample provider, not from assay-based typing.

With respect to this clone: Its antigen target is currently unknown. Base qualities are not recorded, but no much larger clone differs from it by a single base.

Participants in the prospective study were aged 18 to 89 years, lived in 24 United States geographic areas, and enrolled through a virtual design. In the prospective study, participants were assigned to cohorts based on the clinical history participants reported in a screening survey and a study questionnaire. Recovered participants in ImmuneRACE Cohort 3 were defined by two consecutive negative NP/OP PCR tests, clearance by a healthcare professional, or resolution of symptoms. Mobile phlebotomists in the prospective study collected whole blood, serum and a nasopharyngeal or oropharyngeal swab from every participant. Additional blood draws and questionnaires over an approximately 2-month period could optionally be provided by prospective study participants. Blood samples from the prospective study were shipped frozen or at room temperature prior to DNA extraction. CDR1 LGHDT and CDR2 YNNKEL were looked up in the germline V gene (reference sequence). Trimming removed 1 base from V and 2 bases from J, leaving 10 bases between the germline ends. The cysteine opens and the phenylalanine closes a CDR3 of 15 amino acids. The retained sequence is limited to the CDR3, 45 bases, with the frame set at the first base.

The immunoSEQ Assay, a bias-controlled multiplex PCR, was used to amplify TCRbeta CDR3 regions from genomic DNA. The authors' analysis ran thus. Nucleated cell counts per sample were estimated from amplification of reference gene primers within the assay. To quantify the absolute abundance of each unique TCRbeta CDR3 rearrangement, sequence reads were collapsed and filtered. For each sample, productive Simpson clonality was calculated as the square root of Simpson's diversity index over productive rearrangements. This is the immuneACCESS table as TCRdb keeps it, with only in-frame sequences that have V and J called. A part of the clones is gone; compared with another copy, unresolved V genes explain less than half, and the rest is unexplained. The V and J calls and the clone size are those of that table, but D and trimming were determined from the DNA. The table for this sample lists 250,000 to 350,000 clones; more than 85% of them were counted only once. The ten largest clones represent 18% of the sample.

Points the paper makes about the study in general: How much clinical and demographic metadata was included differed by source and by participant, and the metadata was provided uncurated.

The chain employs TRBV3-1 (or the pseudogene TRBV3-2) and TRBJ2-3; no D gene call is confident. The receptor comes from a woman in her 30s who had recovered from COVID-19. The sample taken for sequencing was PBMCs or T cells enriched from blood (not recorded which). The encoded CDR3 is CASSQGNSFTDTQYF. In nucleotides, the sequence is TGTGCCAGCAGCCAAGGAAACAGCTTCACAGATACGCAGTATTTT.